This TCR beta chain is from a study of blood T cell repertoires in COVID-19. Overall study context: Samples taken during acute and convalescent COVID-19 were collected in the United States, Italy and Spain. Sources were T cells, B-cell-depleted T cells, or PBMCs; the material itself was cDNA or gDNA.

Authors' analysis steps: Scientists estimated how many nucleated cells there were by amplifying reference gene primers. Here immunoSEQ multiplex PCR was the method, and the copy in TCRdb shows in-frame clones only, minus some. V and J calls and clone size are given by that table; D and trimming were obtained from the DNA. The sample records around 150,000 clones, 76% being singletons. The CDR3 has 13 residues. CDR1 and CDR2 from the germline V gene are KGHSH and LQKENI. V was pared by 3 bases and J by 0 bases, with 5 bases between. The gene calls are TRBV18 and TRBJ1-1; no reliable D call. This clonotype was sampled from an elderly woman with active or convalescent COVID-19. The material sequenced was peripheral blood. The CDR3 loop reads CASSPRMNTEAFF. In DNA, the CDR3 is TGTGCCAGCTCACCTAGAATGAACACTGAAGCTTTCTTT.